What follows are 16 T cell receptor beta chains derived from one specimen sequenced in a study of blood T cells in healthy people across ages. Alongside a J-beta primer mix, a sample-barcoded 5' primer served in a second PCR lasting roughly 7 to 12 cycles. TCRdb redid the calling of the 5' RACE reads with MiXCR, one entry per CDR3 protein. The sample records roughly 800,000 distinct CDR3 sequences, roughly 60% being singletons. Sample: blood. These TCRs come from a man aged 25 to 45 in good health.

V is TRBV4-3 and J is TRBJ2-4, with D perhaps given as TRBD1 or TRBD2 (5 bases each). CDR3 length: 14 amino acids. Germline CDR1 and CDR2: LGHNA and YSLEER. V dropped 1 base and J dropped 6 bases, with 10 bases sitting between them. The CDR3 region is CASSQVYGGNIQYF. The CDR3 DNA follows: TGCGCCAGCAGCCAAGTGTATGGGGGAAACATTCAGTACTTC.

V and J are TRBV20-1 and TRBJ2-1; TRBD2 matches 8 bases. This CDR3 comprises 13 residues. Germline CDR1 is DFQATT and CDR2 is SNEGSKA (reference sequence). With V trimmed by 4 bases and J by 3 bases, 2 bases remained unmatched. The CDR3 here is CSATGTSYNEQFF. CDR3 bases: TGCAGTGCTACCGGGACTAGCTACAATGAGCAGTTCTTC.

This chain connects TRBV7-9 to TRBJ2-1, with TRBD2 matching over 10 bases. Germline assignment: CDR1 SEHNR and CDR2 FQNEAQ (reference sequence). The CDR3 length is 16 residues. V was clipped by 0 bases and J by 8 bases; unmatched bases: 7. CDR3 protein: CASSLASSGRRYEQFF. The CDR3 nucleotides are TGTGCCAGCAGCTTAGCTTCTAGCGGGAGACGGTATGAGCAGTTCTTC.

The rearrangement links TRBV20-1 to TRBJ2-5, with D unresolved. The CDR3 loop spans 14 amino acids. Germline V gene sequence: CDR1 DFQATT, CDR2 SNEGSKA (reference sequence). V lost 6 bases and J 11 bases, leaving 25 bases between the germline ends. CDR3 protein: CSAPQTLVTSEQYF. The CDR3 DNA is TGCAGTGCCCCTCAGACCCTAGTAACCTCTGAGCAGTACTTC.

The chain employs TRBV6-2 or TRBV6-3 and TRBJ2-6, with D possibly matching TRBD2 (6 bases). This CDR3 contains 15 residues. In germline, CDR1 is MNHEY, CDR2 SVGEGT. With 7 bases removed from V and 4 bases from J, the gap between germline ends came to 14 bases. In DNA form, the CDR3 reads TGTGCCAGCACCAAAGGAGGGTTCGGGGCCAACGTCCTGACTTTC. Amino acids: CASTKGGFGANVLTF.

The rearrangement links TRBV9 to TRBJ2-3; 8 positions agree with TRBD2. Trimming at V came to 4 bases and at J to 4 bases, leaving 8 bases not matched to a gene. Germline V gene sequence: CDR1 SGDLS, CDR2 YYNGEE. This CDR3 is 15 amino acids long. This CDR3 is CASSNGGARADTQYF. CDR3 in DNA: TGTGCCAGCAGCAACGGGGGGGCGCGGGCAGATACGCAGTATTTT.

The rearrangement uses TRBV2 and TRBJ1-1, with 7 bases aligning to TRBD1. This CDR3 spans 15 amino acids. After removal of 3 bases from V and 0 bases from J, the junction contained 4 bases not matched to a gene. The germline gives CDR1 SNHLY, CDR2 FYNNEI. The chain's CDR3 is CASSEDRFLNTEAFF. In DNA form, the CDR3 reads TGTGCCAGCAGTGAGGACAGGTTCTTGAACACTGAAGCTTTCTTT.

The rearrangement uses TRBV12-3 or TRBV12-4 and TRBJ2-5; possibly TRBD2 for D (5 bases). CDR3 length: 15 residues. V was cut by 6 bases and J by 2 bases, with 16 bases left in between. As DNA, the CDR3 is TGTGCCAGCAGCTTAAACGGACGGGATCAAGAGACCCAGTACTTC. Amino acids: CASSLNGRDQETQYF.

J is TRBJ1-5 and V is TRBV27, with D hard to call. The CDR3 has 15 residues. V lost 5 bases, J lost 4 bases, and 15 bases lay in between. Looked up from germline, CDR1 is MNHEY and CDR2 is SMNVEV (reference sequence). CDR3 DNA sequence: TGTGCCAGCAGTCCTTGGACGGACTCTAATCAGCCCCAGCATTTT. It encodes CASSPWTDSNQPQHF.

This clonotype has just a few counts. The chain's CDR3 is CSATRDSTLREAYEQYF. In DNA, the CDR3 is TGCAGTGCGACCCGGGACTCCACTTTGAGGGAGGCTTACGAGCAGTACTTC. J is TRBJ2-7 and V is TRBV20-1, with a possible D match to TRBD2 (6 bases). The CDR3 totals 17 residues. V gave up 6 bases and J gave up 4 bases, with 28 bases separating them. The germline V gene has CDR1 DFQATT and CDR2 SNEGSKA (reference sequence).

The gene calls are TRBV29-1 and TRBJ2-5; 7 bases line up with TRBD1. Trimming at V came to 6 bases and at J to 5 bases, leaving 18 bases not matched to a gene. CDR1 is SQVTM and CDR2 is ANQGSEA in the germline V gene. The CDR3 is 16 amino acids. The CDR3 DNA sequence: TGCAGCGTCGCTTACCTACAGGGGACGGATCGGGAGACCCAGTACTTC. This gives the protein CSVAYLQGTDRETQYF.

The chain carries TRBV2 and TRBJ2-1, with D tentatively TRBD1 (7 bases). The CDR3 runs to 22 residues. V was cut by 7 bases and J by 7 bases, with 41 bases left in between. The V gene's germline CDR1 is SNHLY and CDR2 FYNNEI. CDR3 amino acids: CASTSLTGRFASGVDRGNEQFF. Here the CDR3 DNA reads TGTGCCAGCACCTCGCTGACAGGGCGGTTCGCGTCGGGAGTTGATAGGGGGAATGAGCAGTTCTTC.

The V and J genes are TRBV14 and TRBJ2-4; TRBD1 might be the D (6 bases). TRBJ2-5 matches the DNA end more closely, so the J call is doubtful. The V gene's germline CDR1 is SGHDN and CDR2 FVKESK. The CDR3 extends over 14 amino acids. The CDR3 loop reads CASSHRGFQETQYF. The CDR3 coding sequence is TGTGCCAGCAGCCACAGGGGCTTCCAAGAGACCCAGTACTTC.

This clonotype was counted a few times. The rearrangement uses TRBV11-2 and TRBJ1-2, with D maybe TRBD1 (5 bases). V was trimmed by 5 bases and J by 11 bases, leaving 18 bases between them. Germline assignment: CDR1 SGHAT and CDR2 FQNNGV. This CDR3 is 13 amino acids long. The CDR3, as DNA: TGTGCCAGCAGCACCGGGACTAGCGGGGGGTACACCTTC. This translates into CASSTGTSGGYTF.

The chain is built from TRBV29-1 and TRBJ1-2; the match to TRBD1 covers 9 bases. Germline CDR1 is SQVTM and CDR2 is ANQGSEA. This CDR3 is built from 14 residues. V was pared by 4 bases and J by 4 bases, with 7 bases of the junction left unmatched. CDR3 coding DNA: TGCAGCGTTGTACCCGGACAGGGGTTCTATGGCTACACCTTC. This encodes CSVVPGQGFYGYTF.

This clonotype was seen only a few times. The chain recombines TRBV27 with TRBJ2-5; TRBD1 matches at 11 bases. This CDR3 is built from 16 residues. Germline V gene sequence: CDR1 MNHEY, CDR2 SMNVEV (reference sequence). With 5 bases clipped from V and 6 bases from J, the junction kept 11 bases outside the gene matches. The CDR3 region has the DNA TGTGCCAGCAGTAGAATAGGGACAGGGGGTGGTCAGACCCAGTACTTC. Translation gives CASSRIGTGGGQTQYF.